These 25 T cell receptor beta chains originate from one sample sequenced in a study of neurological immune-mediated disorders. TCRdb reprocessed the 5' RACE reads with MiXCR, giving one entry per CDR3 protein. This sample has 46,000 or so distinct CDR3 sequences, with 3.5% to 5% found just once. The source material was PBMCs. All receptors derive from a woman aged 60-70 years with multiple sclerosis.

A word on this clonotype: One end of the junction is discordant with germline, which a read error may explain. V and J are TRBV5-1 and TRBJ1-6; no definite D call. The CDR3 totals 16 residues. CDR1 SGHRS and CDR2 YFSETQ come from the germline V gene. Here the CDR3 DNA reads TGCGCCAGCAGCTTGGGTCCAGGCTCCTATAATTCACCCCTCAACTTT. Its translation: CASSLGPGSYNSPLNF. Combining the CDR3 with reference TRBV5-1 and TRBJ1-6 gives the whole variable domain KAGVTQTPRYLIKTRGQQVTLSCSPISGHRSVSWYQQTPGQGLQFLFEYFSETQRNKGNFPGRFSGRQFSNSRSEMNVSTLELGDSALYLCASSLGPGSYNSPLNFGNGTRLTVT.

This clonotype was counted ten times or more. J is TRBJ1-5 and V is TRBV28, with 8 bases that match TRBD1. Germline V CDR1 and CDR2: MDHEN, SYDVKM. V trimming: 8 bases; J trimming: 6 bases; junction bases outside the gene matches: 6. The CDR3 totals 13 residues. The DNA for the CDR3 is TGTGCCAGCGAGGACAGGGTTAGTCAGCCCCAGCATTTT. Its protein product is CASEDRVSQPQHF. The full variable domain, in which reference TRBV28 and TRBJ1-5 provide the parts outside the CDR3, is DVKVTQSSRYLVKRTGEKVFLECVQDMDHENMFWYRQDPGLGLRLIYFSYDVKMKEKGDIPEGYSVSREKKERFSLILESASTNQTSMYLCASEDRVSQPQHFGDGTRLSIL.

This clonotype came up many times. The chain links TRBV10-3 to TRBJ1-2; D gene uncertain. The germline CDR1 and CDR2 sequences are ENHRY and SYGVKD. The CDR3 extends over 12 amino acids. The ends were cut back, 2 bases at V and 6 bases at J, with 7 bases in the middle. DNA of the CDR3: TGTGCCATCAGTGAGCTTCGGAATGGCTACACCTTC. Encoded protein: CAISELRNGYTF.

V is TRBV20-1 and J is TRBJ1-1, with D hard to call. Germline CDR1 is DFQATT and CDR2 is SNEGSKA (reference sequence). There are 13 residues in the CDR3. V dropped 0 bases and J dropped 1 base, with 6 bases sitting between them. The CDR3, as DNA: TGCAGTGCTAGAGAGCTAGCGAACACTGAAGCTTTCTTT. This encodes CSARELANTEAFF.

Many counts were recorded for this clonotype. The rearrangement links TRBV20-1 to TRBJ2-7; TRBD1 aligns across 9 bases. There are 15 residues in the CDR3. Losses at the gene ends were 6 bases for V and 2 bases for J; bases not matched to a gene: 11. Germline CDR1 is DFQATT and CDR2 is SNEGSKA (reference sequence). CDR3 sequence reads: CSALEGQGNPYEQYF. DNA of the CDR3: TGCAGTGCCCTGGAGGGACAGGGTAATCCCTACGAGCAGTACTTC.

This clonotype has at least ten counts. This chain links TRBV5-1 with TRBJ1-2; D ambiguous. Germline V gives CDR1 SGHRS, CDR2 YFSETQ. The CDR3 has 12 residues. Between the trimmed V and J ends, which lost 9 bases and 2 bases, there was a span of 11 bases. CDR3 protein: CATAGSNYGYTF. In DNA, the CDR3 is TGCGCCACCGCCGGGAGCAACTATGGCTACACCTTC.

The sample holds many counts of this clonotype. The rearrangement links TRBV9 to TRBJ2-2; D not resolved. The CDR3 is made up of 14 amino acids. Germline V lookup: CDR1 SGDLS, CDR2 YYNGEE. V was cut by 0 bases and J by 1 base, with 4 bases left in between. The CDR3 protein is CASSVDQNTGELFF. The CDR3 DNA follows: TGTGCCAGCAGCGTAGATCAGAACACCGGGGAGCTGTTTTTT.

Many counts were recorded for this clonotype. The chain links TRBV9 to TRBJ2-3; TRBD1 or TRBD2 may be the D gene (5 bases each). CDR3 length: 16 residues. V lost 4 bases, J lost 1 base, and 16 bases lay in between. From germline, CDR1 is SGDLS and CDR2 YYNGEE. The CDR3 is CASSPTWGTGTDTQYF. In nucleotides, the CDR3 is TGTGCCAGCAGCCCAACATGGGGGACCGGCACAGATACGCAGTATTTT.

This clonotype was seen at least ten times. The chain combines TRBV7-8 with TRBJ1-4; perhaps TRBD1 as D (5 bases). The length of the CDR3 is 13 residues. Germline V lookup: CDR1 SGHVS, CDR2 FQNEAQ. V was clipped by 2 bases and J by 6 bases, with 7 bases between them. In DNA, the CDR3 is TGTGCCAGCAGCTTATCCAGGGATGAAAAACTGTTTTTT. It is translated as CASSLSRDEKLFF.

The table lists this clonotype with many counts. This sequence joins TRBV12-3 or TRBV12-4 and TRBJ2-1; D may be TRBD2 (5 bases). Trimming stripped 3 bases from V and 7 bases from J, with 16 bases between. The CDR3 extends over 15 amino acids. CDR3 protein: CASSFRPTPGNEQFF. Here the CDR3 DNA reads TGTGCCAGCAGTTTCCGACCTACCCCGGGAAATGAGCAGTTCTTC.

The rearrangement links TRBV20-1 to TRBJ2-5; weak D call: TRBD2 (6 bases). V shed 0 bases and J shed 4 bases, with 9 bases lying between them. CDR3 size: 13 residues. Germline CDR1 is DFQATT and CDR2 is SNEGSKA (reference sequence). The CDR3 nucleotides are TGCAGTGCTAGAGATACGGGGGTAGAGACCCAGTACTTC. Protein product: CSARDTGVETQYF.

This clonotype was observed many times. The genes are TRBV10-3 and TRBJ1-1, with TRBD1 as a possible D gene (5 bases). Germline lookup yields CDR1 ENHRY and CDR2 SYGVKD. Trimming took 0 bases from V and 7 from J, leaving 15 bases between them. The CDR3 is 15 residues long. The CDR3 spells CAISESHRRDHEAFF. DNA for the CDR3: TGTGCCATCAGTGAGTCGCACAGGAGGGACCATGAAGCTTTCTTT.

In its sample, this clonotype was seen many times. The gene calls are TRBV20-1 and TRBJ1-6, with D unclear. CDR3 size: 12 residues. Germline-derived CDR1 and CDR2 are DFQATT and SNEGSKA (reference sequence). The V and J ends lost 4 bases and 7 bases respectively, with 8 bases between them. CDR3 DNA sequence: TGCAGTGCTACTTTAGTGAATTCACCCCTCCACTTT. Protein product: CSATLVNSPLHF.

This clonotype was seen a few times. The chain couples TRBV30 to TRBJ2-5; TRBD2 might be the D (5 bases). The CDR3 spans 13 residues. V was pared by 3 bases and J by 2 bases, with 10 bases between. Germline V gene sequence: CDR1 GTSNPN, CDR2 SVGIG (reference sequence). The CDR3 loop is CAWSERLQETQYF. CDR3 coding DNA: TGTGCCTGGAGCGAGCGGCTACAAGAGACCCAGTACTTC. Looking up the rest from reference TRBV30 and TRBJ2-5 gives the full variable domain: SQTIHQWPATLVQPVGSPLSLECTVEGTSNPNLYWYRQAAGRGLQLLFYSVGIGQISSEVPQNLSASRPQDRQFILSSKKLLLSDSGFYLCAWSERLQETQYFGPGTRLLVL.

Many counts were recorded for this clonotype. The chain links TRBV7-9 to TRBJ2-4; weak D call: TRBD2 (6 bases). Trimming took 11 bases from V and 7 from J, leaving 15 bases between them. Per germline, CDR1 SEHNR and CDR2 FQNEAQ (reference sequence). This CDR3 is built from 12 residues. CDR3 sequence: CASSPGGNIQYF. DNA of the CDR3: TGTGCCTCCTCCCCAGGAGGGAACATTCAGTACTTC.

This clonotype was observed a few times. The rearrangement links TRBV6-1 to TRBJ2-3, with 9 bases matching TRBD2. This CDR3 is built from 14 residues. Germline V gene sequence: CDR1 MNHNS, CDR2 SASEGT. V dropped 7 bases and J dropped 6; count of bases not matched to a gene: 8. The CDR3 sequence: CASTPGLAGDTQYF. Here the CDR3 DNA reads TGTGCCAGCACTCCGGGACTAGCAGGGGATACGCAGTATTTT.

This clonotype has a count of ten or more. The V call is TRBV5-8, the J call TRBJ1-5, with TRBD1 matching 8 bases. Germline V gives CDR1 SGHTS, CDR2 YDEGEE. There are 14 residues in the CDR3. The J segment lost 5 bases and the V segment lost 4 bases, leaving 5 bases of the junction unmatched. The CDR3 loop is CASSPDRAYQPQHF. CDR3 nucleotides: TGTGCCAGCAGCCCGGACAGGGCCTATCAGCCCCAGCATTTT. Together with reference TRBV5-8 and TRBJ1-5, the CDR3 gives the full variable domain: EAGVTQSPTHLIKTRGQQATLRCSPISGHTSVYWYQQALGLGLQFLLWYDEGEERNRGNFPPRFSGRQFPNYSSELNVNALELEDSALYLCASSPDRAYQPQHFGDGTRLSIL.

V gene TRBV29-1 combines with J gene TRBJ1-1; TRBD1 aligns across 9 bases. CDR1 and CDR2 (germline): SQVTM, ANQGSEA. J gave up 0 bases and V 8 bases, and 7 bases lay outside the gene matches. The CDR3 totals 14 residues. This CDR3 is CSFGTGRLNTEAFF. Here the CDR3 DNA reads TGCAGCTTCGGGACAGGGAGACTGAACACTGAAGCTTTCTTT.

This clonotype has at least ten counts. The chain recombines TRBV20-1 with TRBJ2-5, with D hard to call. The CDR3 is 12 amino acids. Germline CDR1 reads DFQATT; CDR2 reads SNEGSKA (reference sequence). Between the trimmed V and J ends, which lost 2 bases and 5 bases, there was a span of 9 bases. The CDR3 here is CSARRHGETQYF. The DNA for the CDR3 is TGCAGTGCTAGAAGGCACGGGGAGACCCAGTACTTC.

The chain employs TRBV20-1 and TRBJ1-3; D is ambiguous. Germline-derived CDR1 and CDR2 are DFQATT and SNEGSKA (reference sequence). V dropped 3 bases and J dropped 0 bases, with 9 bases sitting between them. The CDR3 spans 14 residues. Here the CDR3 reads CSARSATSGNTIYF. The CDR3 DNA is TGCAGTGCTAGGTCCGCCACCTCTGGAAACACCATATATTTT.

This clonotype has just a few counts. The chain combines TRBV3-1 with TRBJ2-1; 8 positions agree with TRBD1. The ends lost 7 bases at V and 7 bases at J; junction bases unmatched: 9. The CDR3 has 14 residues. CDR1 LGHDT and CDR2 YNNKEL come from the germline V gene (reference sequence). Here the CDR3 reads CASNPQGARNEQFF. The CDR3 DNA reads as TGTGCCAGCAACCCCCAGGGGGCTAGGAATGAGCAGTTCTTC.

This clonotype was observed many times. The chain combines TRBV20-1 with TRBJ1-2; a possible D gene is TRBD1 (5 bases). V lost 4 bases to trimming and J lost 3 bases, with 9 bases between them. This CDR3 is built from 12 residues. The germline V gene has CDR1 DFQATT and CDR2 SNEGSKA (reference sequence). Here the CDR3 reads CSATGFDYGYTF. CDR3 coding DNA: TGCAGTGCTACAGGGTTCGACTATGGCTACACCTTC.

This clonotype was counted at least ten times. The J gene is TRBJ2-5, the V gene TRBV5-1; the D is unclear. V was clipped by 1 base and J by 3 bases, with 7 bases between them. Per germline, CDR1 SGHRS and CDR2 YFSETQ. The length of the CDR3 is 13 residues. CDR3 loop: CASSLRYKETQYF. In DNA form, the CDR3 reads TGCGCCAGCAGCTTGCGCTACAAAGAGACCCAGTACTTC.

This clonotype was seen a handful of times. This rearrangement joins TRBV12-3 or TRBV12-4 to TRBJ2-3; D gene unclear. This CDR3 region has 14 residues. Deletions cut 7 bases from V and 5 bases from J, with 16 bases between. The CDR3 sequence: CASTSGGVRDTQYF. For the CDR3, the DNA is TGTGCCAGCACTTCAGGTGGGGTTAGAGATACGCAGTATTTT.

This clonotype was counted ten times or more. This rearrangement joins TRBV5-1 to TRBJ2-3, with D unclear. Germline loops: CDR1 SGHRS, CDR2 YFSETQ. Trimming took off 4 bases at V and 2 bases at J, with 11 bases between the two ends. The CDR3 totals 14 residues. The CDR3 DNA is TGCGCCAGCAGCCCTATAGGGAACACAGATACGCAGTATTTT. It is translated as CASSPIGNTDTQYF.